The following is a T cell receptor beta chain sequence with its context. The V end was cut by 6 bases, the J end by 5 bases, with 13 bases between. Per the germline V gene, CDR1 is SGHTA and CDR2 is FQGNSA. CDR3 length: 13 amino acids. This entry belongs to a study of blood T cell repertoires in COVID-19. Some clones are missing from TCRdb's copy, which holds only in-frame ones; the method was immunoSEQ multiplex PCR. The sample yields roughly 150,000 clones, 75% to 85% seen once. The origin of this receptor is a woman aged 50 to 60 with acute or convalescent COVID-19. The rearrangement links TRBV7-2 to TRBJ1-1; D unresolved. The sequencing sample was made of peripheral blood. CDR3: CASRFQRDTEAFF. The CDR3 coding sequence is TGTGCCAGCAGATTCCAGCGGGATACTGAAGCTTTCTTT.